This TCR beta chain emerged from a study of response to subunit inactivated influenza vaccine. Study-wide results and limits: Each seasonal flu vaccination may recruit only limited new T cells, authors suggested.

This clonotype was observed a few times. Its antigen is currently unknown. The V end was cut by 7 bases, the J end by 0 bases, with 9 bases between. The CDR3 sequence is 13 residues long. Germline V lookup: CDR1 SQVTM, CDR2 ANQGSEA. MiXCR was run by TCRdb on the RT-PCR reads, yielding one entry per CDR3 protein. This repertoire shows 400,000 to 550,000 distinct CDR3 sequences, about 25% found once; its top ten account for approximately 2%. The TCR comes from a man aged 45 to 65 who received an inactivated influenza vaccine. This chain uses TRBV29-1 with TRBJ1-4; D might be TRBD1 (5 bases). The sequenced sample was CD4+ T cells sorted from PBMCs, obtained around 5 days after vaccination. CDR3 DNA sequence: TGCAGCGCACAACAGGCAACTAATGAAAAACTGTTTTTT. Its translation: CSAQQATNEKLFF.